Presented here are 7 T cell receptor beta chains from one specimen sequenced in a study of identifying expanded T cells in peripheral blood. Profiling relied on immunoSEQ multiplex PCR, and the TCRdb table lists in-frame clones only, not all of them. The sample has 65,000 to 95,000 clones, roughly 84% seen once. The sequencing sample was made of blood. The receptors derive from a person between 18 and 75 years old in good health.

With respect to this clone: An end of the junction differs from the germline gene, which may be a read error. The genes are TRBV7-7 and TRBJ2-2, with D possibly being TRBD2 (5 bases). This CDR3 contains 12 residues. The germline CDR1 and CDR2 sequences are SSHAT and FNYEAQ (reference sequence). For the CDR3, the DNA is TGTGCTAGCAGCTTAGCGCCCGGGGAGCTGTTTTTT. Translating it yields CASSLAPGELFF.

V usage is TRBV7-2 and J usage is TRBJ2-5; TRBD2 aligns across 9 bases. The CDR3 covers 14 residues. Germline loops: CDR1 SGHTA, CDR2 FQGNSA. J gave up 6 bases and V 1 base, and 3 bases lay outside the gene matches. The CDR3 sequence is CASSLGGRGQTQYF. The CDR3 region has the DNA TGTGCCAGCAGCTTAGGCGGGAGGGGGCAGACCCAGTACTTC.

J is TRBJ2-1 and V is TRBV5-1, with D unclear. This CDR3 spans 13 amino acids. With 1 base removed from V and 9 bases from J, the gap between germline ends came to 11 bases. Germline V gene lookup returns CDR1 SGHRS and CDR2 YFSETQ. CDR3 coding DNA: TGCGCCAGCAGCTTGACCCCATCTATTGAGCAGTTCTTC. This encodes CASSLTPSIEQFF.

Note on this clone: One junction end does not reproduce the germline sequence, and a read error may be involved. The CDR3 sequence is CASRSGGGSSDF. As DNA, the CDR3 is TGTGCCAGCAGATCCGGAGGCGGGAGTAGCGACTTC. V gene TRBV2 combines with J gene TRBJ2-5; 7 bases line up with TRBD2. Per the germline V gene, CDR1 is SNHLY and CDR2 is FYNNEI. The CDR3 covers 12 residues. The variable domain in full, with the rest retrieved from reference TRBV2 and TRBJ2-5, is EPEVTQTPSHQVTQMGQEVILRCVPISNHLYFYWYRQILGQKVEFLVSFYNNEISEKSEIFDDQFSVERPDGSNFTLKIRSTKLEDSAMYFCASRSGGGSSDFGPGTRLLVL.

To note about this clone: Germline and junction disagree at one end, which may indicate a read error. This chain connects TRBV7-7 to TRBJ2-3; D possibly uses TRBD1 or TRBD2 (5 bases each). The germline gives CDR1 SSHAT, CDR2 FNYEAQ (reference sequence). The CDR3 extends over 18 amino acids. The CDR3 DNA reads TGTGCTAGCAGCTTAGACCCACCGAGGGGTACTAGCACAGATACGCAGTATTTT. Amino acid sequence: CASSLDPPRGTSTDTQYF.

This rearrangement joins TRBV5-1 to TRBJ2-2; weak D call: TRBD1 (6 bases). The germline CDR1 and CDR2 sequences are SGHRS and YFSETQ. V was cut by 3 bases and J by 3 bases, with 15 bases left in between. The CDR3 runs 16 residues. CDR3 DNA sequence: TGCGCCAGCAGCTCGACACAGGGAAGTTACACCGGGGAGCTGTTTTTT. Translated, it gives CASSSTQGSYTGELFF.

The V gene is TRBV18, the J gene TRBJ1-4; D remains unclear. Germline loops: CDR1 KGHSH, CDR2 LQKENI. This CDR3 has 18 amino acids. The V end lost 2 bases, the J end lost 3 bases, and 19 bases lay between the germline ends. The CDR3 here is CASSPDYSQRVSNEKLFF. DNA for the CDR3: TGTGCCAGCTCACCAGATTATTCCCAGAGAGTCTCTAATGAAAAACTGTTTTTT.